This TCR beta chain was obtained from a study of cytomegalovirus exposure and HLA in healthy donors. PCR used 60 Vbeta primers and 13 Jbeta primers. The repertoire was sequenced with immunoSEQ multiplex PCR; TCRdb's copy has only in-frame clones and lacks some. The sample holds around 120,000 clones, 75% to 90% seen once. The CDR3 extends over 17 amino acids. CDR1 and CDR2 (germline): SGHDN, FVKESK. The germline V and J ends were trimmed by 4 bases and 0 bases, with 19 bases remaining between them. The count of this clone is one. Input material: PBMCs. V gene TRBV14 combines with J gene TRBJ2-7; weak D call: TRBD2 (6 bases). The source of this sequence is a man aged 50 or older in good health and CMV-seronegative. Written as DNA, the CDR3 is TGTGCCAGCAGCCTCAAAGCCGTGGGGGGAATCTCCTACGAGCAGTACTTC. Translating it yields CASSLKAVGGISYEQYF.